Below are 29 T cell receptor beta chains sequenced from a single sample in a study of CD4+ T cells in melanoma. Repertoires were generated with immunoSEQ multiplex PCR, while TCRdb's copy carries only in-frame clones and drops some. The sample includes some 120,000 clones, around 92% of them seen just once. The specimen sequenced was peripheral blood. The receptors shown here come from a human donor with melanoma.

The CDR3: CASQVDFLLQGASYGYTF. CDR3 coding DNA: TGTGCCAGCCAAGTTGACTTTCTGTTACAGGGGGCATCCTATGGCTACACCTTC. The rearrangement joins TRBV2 to TRBJ1-2, with 9 bases matching TRBD1. There are 18 residues in the CDR3. The germline V gene has CDR1 SNHLY and CDR2 FYNNEI. V lost 8 bases to trimming and J lost 4 bases; unmatched junction nucleotides: 20. The full variable domain, in which reference TRBV2 and TRBJ1-2 provide the parts outside the CDR3, is EPEVTQTPSHQVTQMGQEVILRCVPISNHLYFYWYRQILGQKVEFLVSFYNNEISEKSEIFDDQFSVERPDGSNFTLKIRSTKLEDSAMYFCASQVDFLLQGASYGYTFGSGTRLTVV.

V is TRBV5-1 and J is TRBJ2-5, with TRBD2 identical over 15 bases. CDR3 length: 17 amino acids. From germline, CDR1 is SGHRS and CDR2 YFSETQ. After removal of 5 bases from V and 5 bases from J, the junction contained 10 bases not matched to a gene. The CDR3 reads CASRPRTSGGAGETQYF. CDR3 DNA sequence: TGCGCCAGCAGGCCCCGGACTAGCGGGGGGGCGGGGGAGACCCAGTACTTC.

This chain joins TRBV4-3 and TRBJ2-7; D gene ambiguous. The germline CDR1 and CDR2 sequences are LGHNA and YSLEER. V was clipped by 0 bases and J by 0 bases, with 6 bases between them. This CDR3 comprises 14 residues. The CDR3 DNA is TGCGCCAGCAGCCAAGATTACAGCTCCTACGAGCAGTACTTC. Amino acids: CASSQDYSSYEQYF.

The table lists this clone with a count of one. CDR3 coding DNA: TGTGCCAGCAGTGGAGGGGACAATCAGCCCCAGCATTTT. This codes for CASSGGDNQPQHF. The V call is TRBV28, the J call TRBJ1-5; maybe TRBD1 (5 bases). Germline V gene lookup returns CDR1 MDHEN and CDR2 SYDVKM. The CDR3 is 13 residues long. V shed 5 bases and J shed 3 bases, with 8 bases lying between them.

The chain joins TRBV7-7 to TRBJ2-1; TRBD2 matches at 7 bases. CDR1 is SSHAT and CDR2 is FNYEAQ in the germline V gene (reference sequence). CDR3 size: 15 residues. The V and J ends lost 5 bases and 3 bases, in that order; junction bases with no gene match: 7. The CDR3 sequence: CASSPGGEVYNEQFF. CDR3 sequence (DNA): TGTGCCAGCAGCCCTGGGGGGGAGGTCTACAATGAGCAGTTCTTC.

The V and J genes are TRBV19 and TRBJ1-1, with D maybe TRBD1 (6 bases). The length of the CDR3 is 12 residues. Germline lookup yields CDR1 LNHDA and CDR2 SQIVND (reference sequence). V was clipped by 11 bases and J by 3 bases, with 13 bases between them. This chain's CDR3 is CAVRGAHTEAFF. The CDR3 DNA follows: TGTGCCGTACGGGGGGCGCACACTGAAGCTTTCTTT.

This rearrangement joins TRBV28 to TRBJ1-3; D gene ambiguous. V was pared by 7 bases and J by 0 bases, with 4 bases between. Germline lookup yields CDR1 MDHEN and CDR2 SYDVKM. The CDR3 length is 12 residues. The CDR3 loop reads CASTSSGNTIYF. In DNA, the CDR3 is TGTGCCAGCACGAGCTCTGGAAACACCATATATTTT.

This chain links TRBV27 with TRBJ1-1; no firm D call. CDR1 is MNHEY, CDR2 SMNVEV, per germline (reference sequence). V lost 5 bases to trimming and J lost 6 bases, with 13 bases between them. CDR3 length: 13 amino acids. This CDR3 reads CASSTPLGAEAFF. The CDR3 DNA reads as TGTGCCAGCAGTACCCCCTTAGGCGCTGAAGCTTTCTTT.

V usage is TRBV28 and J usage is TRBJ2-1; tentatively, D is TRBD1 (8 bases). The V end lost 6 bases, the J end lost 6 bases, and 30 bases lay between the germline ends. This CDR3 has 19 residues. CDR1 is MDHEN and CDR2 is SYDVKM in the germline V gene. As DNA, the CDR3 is TGTGCCAGCAGCCCGGCCGGGACAGGTCCGGGGGGAACGGGCAATGAGCAGTTCTTC. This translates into CASSPAGTGPGGTGNEQFF.

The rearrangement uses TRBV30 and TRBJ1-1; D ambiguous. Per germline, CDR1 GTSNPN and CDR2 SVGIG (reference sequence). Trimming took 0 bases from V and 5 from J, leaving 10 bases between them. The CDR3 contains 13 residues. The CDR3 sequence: CAWSVGRGTEAFF. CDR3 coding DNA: TGTGCCTGGAGTGTAGGGAGAGGTACTGAAGCTTTCTTT.

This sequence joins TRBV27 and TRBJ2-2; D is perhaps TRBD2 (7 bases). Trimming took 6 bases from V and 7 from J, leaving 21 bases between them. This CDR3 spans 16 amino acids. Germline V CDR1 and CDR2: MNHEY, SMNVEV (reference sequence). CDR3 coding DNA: TGTGCCAGCAGCCGGGTGGGGGGGCTTATCGGCGGGGAGCTGTTTTTT. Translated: CASSRVGGLIGGELFF.

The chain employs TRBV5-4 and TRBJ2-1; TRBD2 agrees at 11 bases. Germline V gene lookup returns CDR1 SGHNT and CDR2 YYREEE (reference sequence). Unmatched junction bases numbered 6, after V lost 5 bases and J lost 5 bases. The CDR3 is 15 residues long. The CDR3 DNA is TGTGCCAGCAGAACCGGACTAGCGGGCGACAATGAGCAGTTCTTC. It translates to CASRTGLAGDNEQFF. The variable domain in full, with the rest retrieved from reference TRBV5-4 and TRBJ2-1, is ETGVTQSPTHLIKTRGQQVTLRCSSQSGHNTVSWYQQALGQGPQFIFQYYREEENGRGNFPPRFSGLQFPNYSSELNVNALELDDSALYLCASRTGLAGDNEQFFGPGTRLTVL.

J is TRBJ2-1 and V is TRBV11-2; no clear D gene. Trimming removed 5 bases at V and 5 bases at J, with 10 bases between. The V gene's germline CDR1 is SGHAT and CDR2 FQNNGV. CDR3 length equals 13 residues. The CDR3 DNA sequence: TGTGCCAGCAGCCCAAGATGGGACAATGAGCAGTTCTTC. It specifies CASSPRWDNEQFF.

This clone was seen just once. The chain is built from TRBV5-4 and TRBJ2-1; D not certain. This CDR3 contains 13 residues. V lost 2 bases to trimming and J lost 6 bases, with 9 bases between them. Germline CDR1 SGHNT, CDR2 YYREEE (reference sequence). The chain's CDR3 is CASSFLVINEQFF. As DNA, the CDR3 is TGTGCCAGCAGCTTTCTAGTCATCAATGAGCAGTTCTTC. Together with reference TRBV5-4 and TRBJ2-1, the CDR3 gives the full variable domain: ETGVTQSPTHLIKTRGQQVTLRCSSQSGHNTVSWYQQALGQGPQFIFQYYREEENGRGNFPPRFSGLQFPNYSSELNVNALELDDSALYLCASSFLVINEQFFGPGTRLTVL.

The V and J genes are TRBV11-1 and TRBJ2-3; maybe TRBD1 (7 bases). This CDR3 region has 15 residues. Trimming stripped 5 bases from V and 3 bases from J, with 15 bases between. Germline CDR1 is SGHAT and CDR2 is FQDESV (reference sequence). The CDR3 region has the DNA TGTGCCAGCAGCGGAGGGGCGACAGGGACAGATACGCAGTATTTT. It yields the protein CASSGGATGTDTQYF.

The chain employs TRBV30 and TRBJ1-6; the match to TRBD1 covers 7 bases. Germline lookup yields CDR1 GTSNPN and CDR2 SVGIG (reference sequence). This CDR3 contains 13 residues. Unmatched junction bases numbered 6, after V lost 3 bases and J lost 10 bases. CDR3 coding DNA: TGTGCCTGGAGATCGACAGGGCTCTCACCCCTCCACTTT. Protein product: CAWRSTGLSPLHF. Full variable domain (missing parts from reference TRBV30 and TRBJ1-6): SQTIHQWPATLVQPVGSPLSLECTVEGTSNPNLYWYRQAAGRGLQLLFYSVGIGQISSEVPQNLSASRPQDRQFILSSKKLLLSDSGFYLCAWRSTGLSPLHFGNGTRLTVT.

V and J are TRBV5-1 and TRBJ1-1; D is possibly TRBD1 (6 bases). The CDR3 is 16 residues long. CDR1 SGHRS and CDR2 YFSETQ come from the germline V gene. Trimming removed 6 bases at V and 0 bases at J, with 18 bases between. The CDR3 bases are TGCGCCAGCAAAACGGACGCGGGGGACATGAACACTGAAGCTTTCTTT. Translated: CASKTDAGDMNTEAFF.

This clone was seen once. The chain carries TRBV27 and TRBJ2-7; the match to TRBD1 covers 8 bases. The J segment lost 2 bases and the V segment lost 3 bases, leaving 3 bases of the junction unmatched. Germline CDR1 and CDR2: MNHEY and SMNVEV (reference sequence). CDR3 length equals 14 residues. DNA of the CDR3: TGTGCCAGCAGTTTTACAGGGGGGCCCTACGAGCAGTACTTC. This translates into CASSFTGGPYEQYF.

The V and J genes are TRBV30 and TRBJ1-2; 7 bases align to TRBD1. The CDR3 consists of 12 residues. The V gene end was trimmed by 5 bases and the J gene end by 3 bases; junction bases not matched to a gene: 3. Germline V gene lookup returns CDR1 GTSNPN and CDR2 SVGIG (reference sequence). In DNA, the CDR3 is TGTGCCTGGCGGACAGGCCACTATGGCTACACCTTC. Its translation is CAWRTGHYGYTF.

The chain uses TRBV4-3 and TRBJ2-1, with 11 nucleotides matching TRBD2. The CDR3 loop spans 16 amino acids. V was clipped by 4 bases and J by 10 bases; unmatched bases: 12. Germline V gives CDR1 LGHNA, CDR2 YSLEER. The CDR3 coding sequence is TGCGCCAGCAGCCGAACGCCGGGGACTAGCGGTCTGGAGCAGTTCTTC. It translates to CASSRTPGTSGLEQFF.

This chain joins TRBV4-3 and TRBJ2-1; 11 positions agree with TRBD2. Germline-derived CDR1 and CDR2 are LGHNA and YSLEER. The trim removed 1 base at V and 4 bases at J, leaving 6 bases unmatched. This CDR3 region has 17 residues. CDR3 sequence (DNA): TGCGCCAGCAGCCAAGCCCTAGCGGGAGGCCCTTACAATGAGCAGTTCTTC. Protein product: CASSQALAGGPYNEQFF.

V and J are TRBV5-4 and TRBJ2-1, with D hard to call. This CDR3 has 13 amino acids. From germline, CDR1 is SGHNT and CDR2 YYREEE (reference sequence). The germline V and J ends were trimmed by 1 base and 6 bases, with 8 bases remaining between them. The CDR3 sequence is CASSLWVGNEQFF. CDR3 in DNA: TGTGCCAGCAGCTTGTGGGTCGGCAATGAGCAGTTCTTC.

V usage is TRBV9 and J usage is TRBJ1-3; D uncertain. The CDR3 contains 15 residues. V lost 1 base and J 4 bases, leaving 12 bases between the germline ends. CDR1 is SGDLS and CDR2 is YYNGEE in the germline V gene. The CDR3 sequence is CASSVYPRAGNTIYF. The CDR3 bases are TGTGCCAGCAGCGTATACCCACGGGCAGGAAACACCATATATTTT. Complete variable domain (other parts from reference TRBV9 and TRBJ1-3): DSGVTQTPKHLITATGQRVTLRCSPRSGDLSVYWYQQSLDQGLQFLIQYYNGEERAKGNILERFSAQQFPDLHSELNLSSLELGDSALYFCASSVYPRAGNTIYFGEGSWLTVV.

In DNA, the CDR3 is TGTGCCAGCAGTTCAAAGGGACAGGGGATCAACCTCTTCTCCTATAATTCACCCCTCCACTTT. It translates to CASSSKGQGINLFSYNSPLHF. The J gene is TRBJ1-6, the V gene TRBV28; 10 bases fit TRBD1. With 4 bases clipped from V and 0 bases from J, the junction kept 15 bases outside the gene matches. The CDR3 sequence is 21 residues long. The V gene's germline CDR1 is MDHEN and CDR2 SYDVKM.

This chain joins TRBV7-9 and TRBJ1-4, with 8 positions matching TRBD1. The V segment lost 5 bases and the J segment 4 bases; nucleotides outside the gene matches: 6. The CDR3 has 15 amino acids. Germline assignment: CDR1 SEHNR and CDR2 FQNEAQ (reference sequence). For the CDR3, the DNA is TGTGCCAGCAGCGTCGACAGGGGCAGTAATGAAAAACTGTTTTTT. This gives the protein CASSVDRGSNEKLFF.

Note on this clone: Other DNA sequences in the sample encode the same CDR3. CDR3 in DNA: TGTGCCAGCAGCCAAGAGGCACTCCGCACAGATACGCAGTATTTT. It encodes CASSQEALRTDTQYF. The chain couples TRBV4-2 to TRBJ2-3; D is unclear. This CDR3 has 15 amino acids. V was shortened by 0 bases and J by 1 base, with 8 bases between the two germline ends. The germline V gene has CDR1 LGHNA and CDR2 YNFKEQ.

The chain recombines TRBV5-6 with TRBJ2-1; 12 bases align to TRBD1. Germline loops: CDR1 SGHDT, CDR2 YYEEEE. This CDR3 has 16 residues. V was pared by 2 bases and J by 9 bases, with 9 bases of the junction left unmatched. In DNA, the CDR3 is TGTGCCAGCAGCTTTATAGGGACAGGGGGCCTTAGTGAGCAGTTCTTC. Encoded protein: CASSFIGTGGLSEQFF.

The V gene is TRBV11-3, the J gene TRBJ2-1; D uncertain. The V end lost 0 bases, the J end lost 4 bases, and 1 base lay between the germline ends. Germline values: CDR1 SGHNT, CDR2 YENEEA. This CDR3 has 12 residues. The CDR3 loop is CASSLEYNEQFF. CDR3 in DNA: TGTGCCAGCAGCTTAGAGTACAATGAGCAGTTCTTC.

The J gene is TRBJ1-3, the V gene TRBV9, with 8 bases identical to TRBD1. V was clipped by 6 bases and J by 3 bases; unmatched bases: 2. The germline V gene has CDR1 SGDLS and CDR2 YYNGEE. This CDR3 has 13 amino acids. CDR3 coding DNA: TGTGCCAGCAAGGGACAGGATGGAAACACCATATATTTT. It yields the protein CASKGQDGNTIYF.